The next 32 T cell receptor beta chains were all read from a single sample in a study of blood T cell repertoires in COVID-19. The data were produced by immunoSEQ multiplex PCR, yet TCRdb's version contains in-frame clones alone and is incomplete. This table has 350,000 to 550,000 clones, approximately 90% appearing once. Sequencing input: peripheral blood. The receptor set was obtained from a woman aged 30 to 39 with acute or convalescent COVID-19.

The chain employs TRBV5-4 and TRBJ2-2; TRBD1 might be the D (6 bases). CDR3 size: 16 residues. The V end was cut by 4 bases, the J end by 5 bases, with 18 bases between. CDR1 and CDR2 from the germline V gene are SGHNT and YYREEE (reference sequence). Here the CDR3 reads CASSMPRDGQTGELFF. The DNA of the CDR3 is TGTGCCAGCAGCATGCCCCGGGATGGACAGACCGGGGAGCTGTTTTTT.

The chain links TRBV18 to TRBJ1-1; 8 bases are a match to TRBD1. Germline CDR1 KGHSH, CDR2 LQKENI. The CDR3 is 17 residues long. The V and J ends lost 3 bases and 4 bases, in that order; junction bases with no gene match: 13. This CDR3 reads CASSPGQGALRSTEAFF. The CDR3 DNA follows: TGTGCCAGCTCACCGGGGCAGGGGGCTTTACGATCCACTGAAGCTTTCTTT.

The chain is built from TRBV7-8 and TRBJ1-3; 9 bases line up with TRBD1. J was trimmed by 0 bases and V by 5 bases; bases with no gene match: 8. The CDR3 sequence is 17 residues long. Germline CDR1 reads SGHVS; CDR2 reads FQNEAQ. In nucleotides, the CDR3 is TGTGCCAGCAGCGGCGCGCTACAGGGGGCCTCTGGAAACACCATATATTTT. This gives the protein CASSGALQGASGNTIYF.

This clone was picked up a small number of times. The chain joins TRBV5-4 to TRBJ1-1; 8 bases map to TRBD1. After removal of 1 base from V and 0 bases from J, the junction contained 2 bases not matched to a gene. Germline V gives CDR1 SGHNT, CDR2 YYREEE (reference sequence). The CDR3 extends over 15 amino acids. The CDR3: CASSLRTGMNTEAFF. The CDR3 DNA sequence: TGTGCCAGCAGCTTGAGGACAGGGATGAACACTGAAGCTTTCTTT.

The chain carries TRBV7-2 and TRBJ2-7; 10 nucleotides align to TRBD2. Germline CDR1 and CDR2: SGHTA and FQGNSA. The CDR3 loop spans 14 amino acids. Losses at the gene ends were 5 bases for V and 7 bases for J; bases not matched to a gene: 8. CDR3 loop: CASSTTSGVWEQYF. CDR3 DNA: TGTGCCAGCAGCACAACTAGCGGGGTTTGGGAGCAGTACTTC.

V gene TRBV19 combines with J gene TRBJ1-1; perhaps TRBD1 as D (6 bases). This CDR3 is 15 amino acids long. CDR1 and CDR2 (germline): LNHDA, SQIVND (reference sequence). V was shortened by 1 base and J by 7 bases, with 16 bases between the two germline ends. CDR3 sequence reads: CASSIANRVRGEAFF. CDR3 in DNA: TGTGCCAGTAGTATAGCAAACAGGGTGCGAGGTGAAGCTTTCTTT. Supplemented by reference TRBV19 and TRBJ1-1, the full variable domain reads DGGITQSPKYLFRKEGQNVTLSCEQNLNHDAMYWYRQDPGQGLRLIYYSQIVNDFQKGDIAEGYSVSREKKESFPLTVTSAQKNPTAFYLCASSIANRVRGEAFFGQGTRLTVV.

The rearrangement uses TRBV9 and TRBJ1-2, with D maybe TRBD1 (5 bases). V lost 3 bases, J lost 4 bases, and 13 bases lay in between. The CDR3 is made up of 14 amino acids. Per germline, CDR1 SGDLS and CDR2 YYNGEE. The CDR3 spells CASSGTAGLYGYTF. The CDR3 DNA follows: TGTGCCAGCAGCGGCACCGCGGGGCTCTATGGCTACACCTTC.

The chain is built from TRBV29-1 and TRBJ2-7; 7 bases are a match to TRBD1. The CDR3 runs 11 residues. Germline CDR1 is SQVTM and CDR2 is ANQGSEA. The V gene end was trimmed by 6 bases and the J gene end by 6 bases; junction bases not matched to a gene: 5. CDR3 amino acids: CSVFTGVEQYF. Written as DNA, the CDR3 is TGCAGCGTCTTCACAGGGGTCGAGCAGTACTTC.

This chain links TRBV11-3 with TRBJ2-5; D remains ambiguous. The CDR3 extends over 15 amino acids. Germline-derived CDR1 and CDR2 are SGHNT and YENEEA. The V gene lost 6 bases and the J gene lost 0 bases, with 14 bases spanning the gap. The CDR3 bases are TGTGCCAGCAGGAGCGTGGTACAAGACCAAGAGACCCAGTACTTC. Its translation: CASRSVVQDQETQYF.

The chain couples TRBV28 to TRBJ1-5, with D possibly being TRBD1 (6 bases). The ends were cut back, 6 bases at V and 1 base at J, with 13 bases in the middle. The CDR3 sequence is 15 residues long. Germline CDR1 and CDR2: MDHEN and SYDVKM. CDR3 DNA sequence: TGTGCCAGCAGCCCCGGACAGTCAAGCAATCAGCCCCAGCATTTT. As protein: CASSPGQSSNQPQHF.

The chain employs TRBV2 and TRBJ1-2; D is perhaps TRBD1 (5 bases). Deletions cut 1 base from V and 0 bases from J, with 9 bases between. This CDR3 has 15 residues. The V gene's germline CDR1 is SNHLY and CDR2 FYNNEI. Here the CDR3 DNA reads TGTGCCAGCAGTGAAGAGACAGCGCCTAACTATGGCTACACCTTC. Its translation: CASSEETAPNYGYTF.

To note about this clone: The same CDR3 is also encoded by other DNA sequences in this sample. The chain carries TRBV27 and TRBJ2-2; the match to TRBD2 covers 8 bases. Germline V gene sequence: CDR1 MNHEY, CDR2 SMNVEV (reference sequence). The length of the CDR3 is 14 residues. J lost 6 bases, V lost 3 bases, and 3 bases had no gene match. CDR3 nucleotide sequence: TGTGCCAGCAGTTTCGGCGGGGGGCCCGGGGAGCTGTTTTTT. Its protein is CASSFGGGPGELFF.

The sample holds many counts of this clone. This sample includes further DNA sequences coding for the same CDR3. The rearrangement joins TRBV2 to TRBJ1-1, with 10 bases fitting TRBD1. The V gene's germline CDR1 is SNHLY and CDR2 FYNNEI. The CDR3 loop spans 13 amino acids. V trimming: 4 bases; J trimming: 5 bases; junction bases outside the gene matches: 1. For the CDR3, the DNA is TGTGCCAGCAGTGGGGACAGGGGTACTGAAGCTTTCTTT. Translation: CASSGDRGTEAFF.

The chain couples TRBV12-3 or TRBV12-4 to TRBJ2-2; D remains ambiguous. V shed 0 bases and J shed 7 bases, with 6 bases lying between them. The CDR3 sequence is 13 residues long. CDR3 nucleotide sequence: TGTGCCAGCAGTTTAGCCCTCCGCGGGGAGCTGTTTTTT. It translates to CASSLALRGELFF.

This clone was counted once. The chain links TRBV5-5 to TRBJ2-7; D is undetermined. CDR1 SGHKS and CDR2 YYEKEE come from the germline V gene (reference sequence). The V gene lost 2 bases and the J gene lost 2 bases, with 8 bases spanning the gap. The CDR3 is 13 amino acids. CDR3 bases: TGTGCCAGCAGCTTTGTAACTACCTACGAGCAGTACTTC. This gives the protein CASSFVTTYEQYF.

The genes are TRBV6-2 or TRBV6-3 and TRBJ2-1; TRBD1 matches 8 bases. The CDR3 has 14 residues. Germline-derived CDR1 and CDR2 are MNHEY and SVGEGT. Trimming removed 6 bases from V and 7 bases from J; junction bases left unmatched: 8. CDR3 loop: CASSPGQGSNEQFF. The CDR3 region has the DNA TGTGCCAGCAGCCCCGGACAGGGTAGTAATGAGCAGTTCTTC.

The chain couples TRBV7-2 to TRBJ2-1, with a tentative D call TRBD2 (6 bases). Germline CDR1 and CDR2: SGHTA and FQGNSA. This CDR3 comprises 13 residues. Deletions cut 2 bases from V and 6 bases from J, with 8 bases between. CDR3 amino acids: CASSLLAVNEQFF. CDR3 nucleotide sequence: TGTGCCAGCAGCTTATTAGCGGTCAATGAGCAGTTCTTC.

Note on this clone: The same CDR3 arises from other DNA sequences in this sample as well. The V and J genes are TRBV2 and TRBJ1-1; 7 nucleotides agree with TRBD1. V was pared by 4 bases and J by 2 bases, with 4 bases of the junction left unmatched. The CDR3 covers 14 residues. Germline V gene sequence: CDR1 SNHLY, CDR2 FYNNEI. CDR3 sequence: CASSARQGNTEAFF. The CDR3 DNA is TGTGCCAGCAGTGCCCGACAGGGAAACACTGAAGCTTTCTTT.

V and J are TRBV7-9 and TRBJ2-6; a weak D match, TRBD2 (6 bases). Looked up from germline, CDR1 is SEHNR and CDR2 is FQNEAQ (reference sequence). CDR3 length: 16 amino acids. Trimming took 11 bases from V and 6 from J, leaving 23 bases between them. The CDR3 region has the DNA TGTGCCCCCCAGGGTCCCGGGACTCTGATGGCCAACGTCCTGACTTTC. It translates to CAPQGPGTLMANVLTF.

V usage is TRBV30 and J usage is TRBJ2-5; TRBD1 is a possible D gene (7 bases). Germline V gene sequence: CDR1 GTSNPN, CDR2 SVGIG (reference sequence). The CDR3 is 13 residues long. The V and J ends lost 0 bases and 5 bases respectively, with 10 bases between them. This CDR3 is CAWSVQGRETQYF. DNA of the CDR3: TGTGCCTGGAGTGTACAGGGGAGGGAGACCCAGTACTTC. The variable domain in full, completed from reference TRBV30 and TRBJ2-5, reads SQTIHQWPATLVQPVGSPLSLECTVEGTSNPNLYWYRQAAGRGLQLLFYSVGIGQISSEVPQNLSASRPQDRQFILSSKKLLLSDSGFYLCAWSVQGRETQYFGPGTRLLVL.

The V call is TRBV11-1, the J call TRBJ2-7; weak D call: TRBD1 (5 bases). This CDR3 is built from 14 residues. Germline CDR1 reads SGHAT; CDR2 reads FQDESV (reference sequence). The germline V and J ends were trimmed by 4 bases and 1 base, with 11 bases remaining between them. CDR3 in amino acids: CASSSQDTSYEQYF. The DNA of the CDR3 is TGTGCCAGCAGCTCACAGGACACGTCCTACGAGCAGTACTTC.

This clone has only one observation. This sequence joins TRBV5-4 and TRBJ2-3, with 9 bases that match TRBD2. The V and J ends lost 5 bases and 3 bases, in that order; junction bases with no gene match: 4. The germline gives CDR1 SGHNT, CDR2 YYREEE (reference sequence). The CDR3 totals 14 residues. CDR3 protein: CASRSGGRTDTQYF. CDR3 nucleotides: TGTGCCAGCAGAAGCGGGGGGAGAACAGATACGCAGTATTTT.

The chain joins TRBV28 to TRBJ2-1; 9 bases are a match to TRBD2. CDR1 is MDHEN and CDR2 is SYDVKM in the germline V gene. Trimming cost V 6 bases and J 3 bases; bases outside gene matches: 12. The CDR3 contains 17 residues. CDR3 region: CASRTTDSGGHYNEQFF. Here the CDR3 DNA reads TGTGCCAGCAGAACTACCGATAGCGGGGGCCACTACAATGAGCAGTTCTTC.

The chain recombines TRBV5-5 with TRBJ1-2, with D uncertain. This CDR3 spans 13 amino acids. The ends were cut back, 2 bases at V and 2 bases at J, with 7 bases in the middle. CDR1 is SGHKS and CDR2 is YYEKEE in the germline V gene (reference sequence). CDR3: CASSFVRNYGYTF. In DNA form, the CDR3 reads TGTGCCAGCAGCTTCGTCAGAAACTATGGCTACACCTTC. The full variable domain, completed using reference TRBV5-5 and TRBJ1-2, is DAGVTQSPTHLIKTRGQQVTLRCSPISGHKSVSWYQQVLGQGPQFIFQYYEKEERGRGNFPDRFSARQFPNYSSELNVNALLLGDSALYLCASSFVRNYGYTFGSGTRLTVV.

Concerning this clone: Other DNA sequences within the sample encode an identical CDR3. The chain combines TRBV3-1 (or the pseudogene TRBV3-2) with TRBJ1-3, with D perhaps matching TRBD1 (5 bases). Germline assignment: CDR1 LGHDT and CDR2 YNNKEL (reference sequence). V was trimmed by 8 bases and J by 3 bases, leaving 11 bases between them. The CDR3 runs to 13 residues. CDR3 in amino acids: CASSRQGGNTIYF. Here the CDR3 DNA reads TGTGCCAGCTCCCGGCAGGGTGGAAACACCATATATTTT.

The CDR3 loop reads CASSRRTGAGTEAFF. The CDR3 coding sequence is TGTGCCAGCAGCCGCAGGACAGGTGCAGGGACTGAAGCTTTCTTT. The chain joins TRBV5-5 to TRBJ1-1, with TRBD1 matching over 7 bases. Germline CDR1 is SGHKS and CDR2 is YYEKEE (reference sequence). The CDR3 runs 15 residues. The J segment lost 5 bases and the V segment lost 4 bases, leaving 11 bases of the junction unmatched.

The V gene is TRBV6-5, the J gene TRBJ2-7; 7 bases line up with TRBD1. Germline CDR1 and CDR2: MNHEY and SVGAGI. This CDR3 region has 13 residues. J lost 4 bases, V lost 5 bases, and 5 bases had no gene match. CDR3 nucleotides: TGTGCCAGCAGTCCAGACAGGGCATACGAGCAGTACTTC. Protein: CASSPDRAYEQYF.

A remark on this clone: It is likely a read error, because the conserved phenylalanine at the end of the CDR3 is missing. It is unclear where the CDR3 begins or ends on the DNA, so no DNA is shown, and the CDR3 is as TCRdb lists it. The CDR3 loop reads CASSQDGSRLAL. V and J are TRBV4-1 and TRBJ2-3; the listed D gene, TRBD2, was not tested against the DNA. The germline gives CDR1 MGHRA, CDR2 YSYEKL. The CDR3 is 12 residues long, ends included.

The chain is built from TRBV5-4 and TRBJ2-5; TRBD2 is a possible D gene (7 bases). V gave up 2 bases and J gave up 4 bases, with 12 bases separating them. This CDR3 comprises 14 residues. Germline CDR1 reads SGHNT; CDR2 reads YYREEE (reference sequence). CDR3 loop: CASSFGAGAETQYF. DNA for the CDR3: TGTGCCAGCAGCTTTGGGGCGGGGGCAGAGACCCAGTACTTC. The full variable domain, with the rest looked up from reference TRBV5-4 and TRBJ2-5, is ETGVTQSPTHLIKTRGQQVTLRCSSQSGHNTVSWYQQALGQGPQFIFQYYREEENGRGNFPPRFSGLQFPNYSSELNVNALELDDSALYLCASSFGAGAETQYFGPGTRLLVL.

The V and J genes are TRBV5-4 and TRBJ1-1; 10 bases agree with TRBD1. This CDR3 spans 15 amino acids. Trimming took 3 bases from V and 4 from J; bases not matched to a gene: 6. CDR1 and CDR2 from the germline V gene are SGHNT and YYREEE (reference sequence). CDR3 nucleotides: TGTGCCAGCAGCTGGGGGGACAGGGGTGGCACTGAAGCTTTCTTT. It yields the protein CASSWGDRGGTEAFF.

The chain is built from TRBV4-1 and TRBJ2-3; D not certain. The V and J ends lost 1 base and 2 bases respectively, with 13 bases between them. CDR1 and CDR2 from the germline V gene are MGHRA and YSYEKL. There are 16 residues in the CDR3. In nucleotides, the CDR3 is TGCGCCAGCAGCCAAGTGAACTTAGTGGTCACAGATACGCAGTATTTT. Translation gives CASSQVNLVVTDTQYF.

CDR3 residues: CAWTHRANTEAFF. In DNA, the CDR3 is TGTGCCTGGACCCACAGAGCGAACACTGAAGCTTTCTTT. The rearrangement uses TRBV30 and TRBJ1-1; D is unresolved. Deletions cut 4 bases from V and 1 base from J, with 10 bases between. Germline V lookup: CDR1 GTSNPN, CDR2 SVGIG (reference sequence). The CDR3 has 13 residues.